The entry that follows covers one T cell receptor beta chain sequence. As yet, its antigen is unknown. These data originate in a study of breast tumors, draining lymph nodes, adjacent tissues. The trim removed 1 base at V and 10 bases at J, leaving 5 bases unmatched. The CDR3 loop spans 15 amino acids. Germline values: CDR1 MGHRA, CDR2 YSYEKL. TCRdb redid the calling of the multiplex PCR reads with MiXCR, one entry per CDR3 protein. The repertoire consists of 200,000 or so distinct CDR3 sequences, with about 32% occurring once and the leading ten covering 4% to 5.5%. Study-wide findings and caveats: The lymph node origin of tumor T cells was framed as consistent with a hypothesis, not demonstrated. Tumor repertoires ranked between lymph nodes and nontumor tissue in diversity, with V and J gene preferences. The data were judged consistent with most tumor T cells coming from lymph node and expanding in tumor. Tumor and nontumor repertoires were significantly more similar in luminal-like than in basal-like breast cancer.

Breast cancer patients provided tissue from their axillary draining lymph nodes. The chain is built from TRBV4-1 and TRBJ1-6; 9 bases match TRBD1. The origin of this receptor is a female donor with breast cancer. Some clones in this sample may be carry-over from other donors' samples. Sample: axillary lymph node tissue. In DNA, the CDR3 is TGCGCCAGCAGCCAAGCAGGGACAGGGCGGTCACCCCTCCACTTT. Amino acids: CASSQAGTGRSPLHF.